Listed below are T cell receptor beta chains from one sample, sequenced in a study of T-cell reconstitution after alpha-beta-depleted transplantation in children. TCRdb reprocessed the PCR reads via MiXCR and lists one record per CDR3 protein. The sample yields 90,000 to 150,000 distinct CDR3 sequences, around 23% seen once. The material was PBMCs, mostly from graft donor cells, obtained 180 days after TCRalphabeta/CD19-depleted stem cell transplant. These receptors were taken from a male patient between 2 and 9 years old who had a stem cell transplant for chronic granulomatous disease, so the T cells may come from the graft donor. Each CDR3 is given without its conserved first and last residue. The D gene is left open where the match is weak.

J gene | V gene | D gene | CDR3 protein
TRBJ2-2 | TRBV12-3/TRBV12-4 | TRBD1 | ASRKTGTGSTGELF
TRBJ2-1 | TRBV28 | TRBD2 | ASSPTWRGYNEQF
TRBJ1-2 | TRBV5-6 | NA | ASSFSPGANYGYT
TRBJ2-1 | TRBV15 | TRBD2 | ATSIGLDNEQF
TRBJ2-2 | TRBV5-1 | NA | ASRGGGVDGELF
TRBJ2-3 | TRBV29-1 | TRBD2 | SVGPSGKDTQY
TRBJ2-2 | TRBV12-3/TRBV12-4 | NA | ASSGTPTNTGELF
TRBJ2-1 | TRBV28 | TRBD1 | ASSTAGQGYNEQF
TRBJ1-3 | TRBV20-1 | NA | SARAPRRGAYGNTIY
TRBJ2-3 | TRBV5-1 | TRBD1 | ASSFWDRGSDTQY
TRBJ1-3 | TRBV5-5 | NA | ASSPLEEAGNTIY